A selection of T cell receptor beta chains follows, all from one sample in a study of cytomegalovirus exposure and HLA in healthy donors. Sequencing was performed with immunoSEQ multiplex PCR; in TCRdb, only in-frame clones are kept and a portion is missing. The data hold about 140,000 clones, with roughly 77% observed a single time. Input material: PBMCs. These TCRs come from a woman aged 25 to 45 in good health and CMV-seronegative. Both conserved end residues are part of each CDR3. A D gene is named only where the DNA matches it firmly. Size tells how often a clone was seen (once, few, many) or the class of an expanded clone, and some rows leave it out.

j_call v_call clone_size d_call cdr3_aa cdr3_nt
TRBJ2-1 TRBV5-1 . . CASSPGGVTHNEQFF TGCGCCAGCAGCCCCGGGGGAGTTACCCACAATGAGCAGTTCTTC
TRBJ1-2 TRBV5-1 . TRBD1 CASSLPSDRFYGYTF TGCGCCAGCAGCTTACCCTCGGACAGGTTCTATGGCTACACCTTC
TRBJ2-1 TRBV20-1 . . CSAIYNEQFF TGCAGTGCTATATACAATGAGCAGTTCTTC
TRBJ1-1 TRBV11-1 . . CASSPFSGEALKAFF TGTGCCAGCAGCCCATTTTCGGGGGAGGCACTTAAAGCTTTCTTT
TRBJ2-2 TRBV30 few TRBD1 CAWSRGQGTGELFF TGTGCCTGGAGTAGGGGACAGGGCACCGGGGAGCTGTTTTTT
TRBJ1-2 TRBV4-1 few TRBD1 CASSFRTGEEYGYTF TGCGCCAGCAGCTTTCGGACAGGGGAAGAATATGGCTACACCTTC
TRBJ2-3 TRBV6-1 . . CASSTPGTGLGTQYF TGTGCCAGCAGTACTCCAGGGACTGGCCTTGGTACGCAGTATTTT
TRBJ2-1 TRBV5-1 once TRBD2 CASRVAGVDNEQFF TGCGCCAGCAGGGTAGCGGGAGTAGACAATGAGCAGTTCTTC
TRBJ2-3 TRBV7-3 . TRBD2 CASSLNAGLHTDTQYF TGTGCCAGCAGCTTAAATGCGGGACTACACACAGATACGCAGTATTTT
TRBJ2-3 TRBV19 few . CASSLSGPITDTQYF TGTGCCAGTAGTCTTAGCGGACCGATCACAGATACGCAGTATTTT
TRBJ2-7 TRBV30 . . CAWSGTGEQYF TGTGCCTGGAGTGGGACTGGGGAGCAGTACTTC
TRBJ2-1 TRBV2 once TRBD2 CASSSGTSGIGEQFF TGTGCCAGCAGCTCCGGGACTAGCGGGATTGGTGAGCAGTTCTTC